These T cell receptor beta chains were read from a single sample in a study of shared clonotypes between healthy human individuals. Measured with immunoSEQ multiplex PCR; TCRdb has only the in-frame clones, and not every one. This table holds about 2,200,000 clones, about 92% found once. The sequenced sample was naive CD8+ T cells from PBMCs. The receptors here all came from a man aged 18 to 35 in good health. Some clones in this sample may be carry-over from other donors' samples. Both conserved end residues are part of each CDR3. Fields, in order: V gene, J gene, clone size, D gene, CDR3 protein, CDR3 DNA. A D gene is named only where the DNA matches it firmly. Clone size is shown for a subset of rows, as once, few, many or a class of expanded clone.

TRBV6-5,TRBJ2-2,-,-,CASIGTGELFF,TGTGCCAGCATCGGGACCGGGGAGCTGTTTTTT
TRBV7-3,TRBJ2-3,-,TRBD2,CASSLAGSTDTQYF,TGTGCCAGCAGCCTAGCGGGTAGCACAGATACGCAGTATTTT
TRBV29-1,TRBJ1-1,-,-,CSVGQLEAFF,TGCAGCGTTGGACAGCTTGAAGCTTTCTTT
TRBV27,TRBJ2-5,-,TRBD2,CASRGGVAGIGETQYF,TGTGCCAGCAGGGGGGGAGTAGCGGGAATTGGGGAGACCCAGTACTTC
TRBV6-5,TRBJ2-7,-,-,CASSYSTGQSSYEQYF,TGTGCCAGCAGTTACTCGACGGGTCAGAGCTCCTACGAGCAGTACTTC
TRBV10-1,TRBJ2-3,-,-,CASSELSGISADTQYF,TGCGCCAGCAGTGAGTTATCAGGGATTAGTGCAGATACGCAGTATTTT
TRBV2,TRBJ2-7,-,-,CASRAELSYEQYF,TGTGCCAGCCGAGCGGAGCTCAGCTACGAGCAGTACTTC
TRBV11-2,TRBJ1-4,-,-,CASSLYGRNYEEKLFF,TGTGCCAGCAGCTTATATGGCCGAAACTACGAGGAAAAACTGTTTTTT
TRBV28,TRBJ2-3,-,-,CASSFGDKAQYF,TGTGCCAGCAGTTTTGGGGACAAGGCGCAGTATTTT
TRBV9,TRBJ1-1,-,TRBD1,CASSAEQGFTEAFF,TGTGCCAGCAGCGCCGAACAGGGGTTCACTGAAGCTTTCTTT
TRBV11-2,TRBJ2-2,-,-,CASSLEARLEGELFF,TGTGCCAGCAGCTTAGAGGCCAGGTTGGAAGGGGAGCTGTTTTTT
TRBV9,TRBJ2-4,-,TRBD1,CASSPGTGRDIQYF,TGTGCCAGCAGCCCCGGGACAGGGAGGGACATTCAGTACTTC
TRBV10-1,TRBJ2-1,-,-,CASSDLLYEQFF,TGCGCCAGCAGTGATTTGCTCTATGAGCAGTTCTTC
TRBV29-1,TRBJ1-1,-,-,CSVGWGEATEAFF,TGCAGCGTTGGGTGGGGAGAGGCCACTGAAGCTTTCTTT
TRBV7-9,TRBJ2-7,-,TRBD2,CASSLGIAGGPSDEQYF,TGTGCCAGCAGCCTCGGGATAGCGGGAGGGCCCAGCGACGAGCAGTACTTC
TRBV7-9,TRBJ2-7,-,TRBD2,CASSDPIRTSGRANYEQYF,TGTGCCAGCAGCGACCCGATCAGGACTAGCGGGAGGGCTAACTACGAGCAGTACTTC
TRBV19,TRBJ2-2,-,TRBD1,CATRTGENTGELFF,TGTGCCACCCGGACAGGGGAGAACACCGGGGAGCTGTTTTTT
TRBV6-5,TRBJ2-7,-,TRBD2,CASSLLSGRNEQYF,TGTGCCAGCAGTCTACTGAGCGGGAGGAACGAGCAGTACTTC
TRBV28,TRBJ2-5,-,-,CASSLRRQGRIQTQYF,TGTGCCAGCAGTTTACGACGACAAGGGAGGATTCAGACCCAGTACTTC
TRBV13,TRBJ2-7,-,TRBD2,CASSSRTSGRTYEQYF,TGTGCCAGCAGCTCGAGGACTAGCGGGAGAACCTACGAGCAGTACTTC
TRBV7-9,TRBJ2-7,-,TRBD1,CASSSPGDRGDVYEQYF,TGTGCCAGCAGCTCCCCCGGCGACAGGGGCGACGTCTACGAGCAGTACTTC
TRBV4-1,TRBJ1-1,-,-,CASSQAPGNMNTEAFF,TGCGCCAGCAGCCAAGCCCCCGGCAATATGAACACTGAAGCTTTCTTT
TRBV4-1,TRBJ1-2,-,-,CASSQDQSWNYGYTF,TGCGCCAGCAGCCAAGACCAGTCCTGGAACTATGGCTACACCTTC
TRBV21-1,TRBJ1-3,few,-,CASSKGWDRCTGNTIYF,TGTGCCAGCAGCAAAGGGTGGGACAGGTGTACTGGAAACACCATATATTTT
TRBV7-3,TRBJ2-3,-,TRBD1,CASSSGTGGTDTQYF,TGTGCCAGCAGCTCCGGGACAGGAGGCACAGATACGCAGTATTTT